Presented here are 10 T cell receptor beta chains from one specimen sequenced in a study of T cells after yellow fever vaccination. TCRdb used MiXCR to reprocess the 5' RACE reads, holding one entry per CDR3 protein. Among about 120,000 distinct CDR3 sequences, about 7% were seen once, and the ten largest hold 2.7%. The input for sequencing was CD4+ T cells sorted from PBMCs, taken approximately 47 days after the first yellow fever vaccination. These receptors were taken from a man aged 18 to 29 who received the YFV17D yellow fever vaccine.

The V and J genes are TRBV28 and TRBJ2-3, with D perhaps being TRBD1 or TRBD2 (7 bases each). Germline CDR1 reads MDHEN; CDR2 reads SYDVKM. The CDR3 is made up of 15 amino acids. With 6 bases removed from V and 0 bases from J, the gap between germline ends came to 13 bases. CDR3 loop: CASRGGTASTDTQYF. Written as DNA, the CDR3 is TGTGCCAGCAGGGGAGGGACAGCTAGCACAGATACGCAGTATTTT.

This clonotype was detected ten times or more. This chain connects TRBV7-6 to TRBJ1-3; 8 bases agree with TRBD1. V dropped 3 bases and J dropped 2; count of bases not matched to a gene: 3. The CDR3 is made up of 15 amino acids. Germline lookup yields CDR1 SGHVS and CDR2 FNYEAQ. The CDR3 bases are TGTGCCAGCAGCTTGAAACAGGGGGCTGGAAACACCATATATTTT. Its protein product is CASSLKQGAGNTIYF.

This clonotype was counted at least ten times. The chain links TRBV2 to TRBJ2-2; D is possibly TRBD1 (6 bases). V shed 3 bases and J shed 1 base, with 12 bases lying between them. From germline, CDR1 is SNHLY and CDR2 FYNNEI. The CDR3 runs to 16 residues. CDR3 nucleotide sequence: TGTGCCAGCAGTGACGGGACACCGGGGAACACCGGGGAGCTGTTTTTT. Its translation: CASSDGTPGNTGELFF.

With regard to this clonotype: Just one base apart from a much larger clone, this may be a read error. The chain uses TRBV12-3 or TRBV12-4 and TRBJ2-1; either TRBD1 or TRBD2 may supply D (5 bases each). The germline V and J ends were trimmed by 6 bases and 7 bases, with 16 bases remaining between them. The CDR3 contains 14 residues. CDR3 sequence reads: CASRPHGEGNEQFF. The CDR3 DNA follows: TGTGCCAGCAGACCCCACGGTGAGGGGAATGAGCAGTTCTTC.

This clonotype was observed at least ten times. This rearrangement joins TRBV5-1 to TRBJ1-1; the D gene is possibly TRBD1 (5 bases). CDR3 length: 15 residues. Trimming cost V 5 bases and J 0 bases, with 14 bases left between them. Germline V gives CDR1 SGHRS, CDR2 YFSETQ. CDR3 bases: TGCGCCAGCAGTCCCGGAGGGGTAGTGAACACTGAAGCTTTCTTT. It encodes CASSPGGVVNTEAFF.

This clonotype was counted many times. DNA of the CDR3: TGTGCCAGCAGTCCCTCTTCCGAGCAGTTCTTC. Its translation is CASSPSSEQFF. V and J are TRBV2 and TRBJ2-1, with unresolved D. Trimming took 5 bases from V and 10 from J, leaving 9 bases between them. In germline, CDR1 is SNHLY, CDR2 FYNNEI. The CDR3 loop spans 11 amino acids.

This clonotype was observed at least ten times. V is TRBV5-1 and J is TRBJ2-7, with D uncertain. V was pared by 5 bases and J by 1 base, with 10 bases between. Germline CDR1 is SGHRS and CDR2 is YFSETQ. The CDR3 runs 13 residues. CDR3 DNA: TGCGCCAGCAGGAGGCCAGGATCCTACGAGCAGTACTTC. It specifies CASRRPGSYEQYF.

The table lists this clonotype with many counts. CDR3 sequence (DNA): TGTGCCAGCAGTTTCCGACTAGCGGGGGCCCTAGGGGAGCAGTTCTTC. It is translated as CASSFRLAGALGEQFF. The chain is built from TRBV12-3 or TRBV12-4 and TRBJ2-1; the match to TRBD2 covers 12 bases. The CDR3 loop spans 16 amino acids. With V trimmed by 3 bases and J by 10 bases, 10 bases remained unmatched.

The genes are TRBV28 and TRBJ2-2; TRBD2 aligns across 9 bases. Trimming removed 5 bases from V and 4 bases from J; junction bases left unmatched: 5. This CDR3 region has 15 residues. Germline CDR1 MDHEN, CDR2 SYDVKM. The CDR3 nucleotides are TGTGCCAGCAGTCCCCTAGCGGGACTCACCGGGGAGCTGTTTTTT. It yields the protein CASSPLAGLTGELFF.

Of note for this clonotype: Germline is not matched at one junction end, which may reflect a read error. The chain joins TRBV5-1 to TRBJ1-6; tentative D call: TRBD1 (6 bases). Looked up from germline, CDR1 is SGHRS and CDR2 is YFSETQ. The CDR3 has 19 residues. The CDR3 DNA follows: TGCGCCAGCAGCCGCAAAGCCGCGGGGGGCGCGACCTATAATTCAGCCCTCCACTTT. Protein: CASSRKAAGGATYNSALHF.